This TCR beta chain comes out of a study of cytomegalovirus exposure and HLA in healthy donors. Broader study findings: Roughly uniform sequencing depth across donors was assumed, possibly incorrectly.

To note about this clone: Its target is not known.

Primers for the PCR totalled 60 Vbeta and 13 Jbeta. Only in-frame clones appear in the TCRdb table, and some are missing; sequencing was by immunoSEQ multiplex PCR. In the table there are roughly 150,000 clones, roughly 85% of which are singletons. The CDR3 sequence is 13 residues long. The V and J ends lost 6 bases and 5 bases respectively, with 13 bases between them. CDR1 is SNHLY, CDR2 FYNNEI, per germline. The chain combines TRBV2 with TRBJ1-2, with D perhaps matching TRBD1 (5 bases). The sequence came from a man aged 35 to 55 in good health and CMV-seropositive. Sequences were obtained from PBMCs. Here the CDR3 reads CASSPRGDYGYTF. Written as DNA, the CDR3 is TGTGCCAGCAGCCCCCGGGGGGATTATGGCTACACCTTC. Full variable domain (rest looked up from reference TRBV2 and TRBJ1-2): EPEVTQTPSHQVTQMGQEVILRCVPISNHLYFYWYRQILGQKVEFLVSFYNNEISEKSEIFDDQFSVERPDGSNFTLKIRSTKLEDSAMYFCASSPRGDYGYTFGSGTRLTVV.